The next 12 T cell receptor beta chains were all read from a single sample in a study of blood T cell repertoires in COVID-19. The table came from immunoSEQ multiplex PCR; TCRdb's copy has only in-frame clones and leaves some out. The sample has around 59,000 clones; roughly 80% are singletons. What was sequenced was peripheral blood. The source of these receptors is a human donor in a cohort sampled during active COVID-19.

This clone was seen once. The CDR3 region is CASSISLAGGGTDTQYF. CDR3 sequence (DNA): TGTGCCAGTAGTATATCACTAGCGGGAGGGGGCACAGATACGCAGTATTTT. V is TRBV19 and J is TRBJ2-3, with TRBD2 matching over 13 bases. This CDR3 comprises 17 residues. Germline V gene lookup returns CDR1 LNHDA and CDR2 SQIVND (reference sequence). V shed 2 bases, J shed 1 base, and the junction held 3 bases outside the gene matches.

The chain recombines TRBV4-3 with TRBJ2-1; 8 nucleotides agree with TRBD2. V lost 0 bases to trimming and J lost 4 bases; unmatched junction nucleotides: 8. The CDR3 consists of 17 residues. Germline V gene data show CDR1 as LGHNA and CDR2 as YSLEER. The CDR3 DNA reads TGCGCCAGCAGCCAAGATCCGGGACTAGGGGGTTACAATGAGCAGTTCTTC. Its translation is CASSQDPGLGGYNEQFF.

The CDR3 nucleotides are TGTGCCTGGGGGGCGGGCTTTAATCAGCCCCAGCATTTT. Translation: CAWGAGFNQPQHF. J is TRBJ1-5 and V is TRBV30, with D perhaps TRBD1 (5 bases). Trimming cost V 5 bases and J 4 bases, with 12 bases left between them. In germline, CDR1 is GTSNPN, CDR2 SVGIG (reference sequence). The CDR3 is 13 amino acids. The full variable domain, completed using reference TRBV30 and TRBJ1-5, is SQTIHQWPATLVQPVGSPLSLECTVEGTSNPNLYWYRQAAGRGLQLLFYSVGIGQISSEVPQNLSASRPQDRQFILSSKKLLLSDSGFYLCAWGAGFNQPQHFGDGTRLSIL.

This clone is labeled medium-sized (0.01 to 0.1%). This chain links TRBV6-5 with TRBJ2-2; D call uncertain. The CDR3 loop spans 14 amino acids. V was pared by 8 bases and J by 6 bases, with 16 bases between. Germline V CDR1 and CDR2: MNHEY, SVGAGI. The CDR3 sequence: CASDRRVEAGELFF. In DNA form, the CDR3 reads TGTGCCAGCGACCGACGGGTTGAGGCCGGGGAGCTGTTTTTT.

This sequence joins TRBV6-6 and TRBJ1-1, with D unclear. CDR1 and CDR2 from the germline V gene are MNHNY and SVGAGI (reference sequence). This CDR3 spans 10 amino acids. V lost 6 bases and J 4 bases, leaving 3 bases between the germline ends. CDR3 sequence: CASSLTEAFF. CDR3 bases: TGTGCCAGCAGCCTCACTGAAGCTTTCTTT.

V and J are TRBV2 and TRBJ2-1, with 13 bases that match TRBD2. CDR3 size: 15 residues. Germline CDR1 is SNHLY and CDR2 is FYNNEI. V dropped 6 bases and J dropped 7; count of bases not matched to a gene: 6. CDR3 bases: TGTGCCAGCAGACCCGGACTAGCGGGAGATAATGAGCAGTTCTTC. Protein product: CASRPGLAGDNEQFF.

This clone was recorded once. This chain connects TRBV24-1 to TRBJ1-2; no clear D. In germline, CDR1 is KGHDR, CDR2 SFDVKD. There are 12 residues in the CDR3. Between the trimmed V and J ends, which lost 7 bases and 8 bases, there was a span of 13 bases. CDR3 coding DNA: TGTGCCACCAGGGGTCCACTGGAGGGCTACACCTTC. It specifies CATRGPLEGYTF.

The chain combines TRBV25-1 with TRBJ2-7, with D tentatively TRBD1 (5 bases). The germline gives CDR1 MGHDK, CDR2 SYGVNS. V lost 4 bases to trimming and J lost 3 bases, with 16 bases between them. There are 15 residues in the CDR3. The CDR3 here is CASSGKGRDHYEQYF. The CDR3 bases are TGTGCCAGCAGTGGAAAAGGCAGGGATCACTACGAGCAGTACTTC.

This rearrangement joins TRBV28 to TRBJ2-3; D not certain. V was cut by 2 bases and J by 2 bases, with 5 bases left in between. The germline gives CDR1 MDHEN, CDR2 SYDVKM. CDR3 length: 13 residues. The CDR3 spells CASSLPVTDTQYF. The CDR3 region has the DNA TGTGCCAGCAGTTTACCGGTCACAGATACGCAGTATTTT.

The CDR3 reads CASFRGLERYEQYF. The CDR3 coding sequence is TGTGCCAGTTTTAGGGGGCTAGAACGCTACGAGCAGTACTTC. The chain has TRBV5-5 and TRBJ2-7; 7 positions agree with TRBD1. The trim removed 8 bases at V and 3 bases at J, leaving 11 bases unmatched. The CDR3 extends over 14 amino acids. Germline assignment: CDR1 SGHKS and CDR2 YYEKEE (reference sequence).

This clone has only one observation. The rearrangement uses TRBV19 and TRBJ1-2; D is ambiguous. V lost 4 bases and J 2 bases, leaving 8 bases between the germline ends. This CDR3 is 13 amino acids long. Germline loops: CDR1 LNHDA, CDR2 SQIVND (reference sequence). The CDR3 DNA sequence: TGTGCCAGTAGTACCACCCAGAACTATGGCTACACCTTC. Protein sequence: CASSTTQNYGYTF.

The chain is built from TRBV10-2 and TRBJ1-2; possibly TRBD1 for D (6 bases). CDR1 is WSHSY and CDR2 is SAAADI in the germline V gene. V shed 5 bases and J shed 2 bases, with 9 bases lying between them. The CDR3 contains 13 residues. CDR3 in amino acids: CASSPGQNYGYTF. For the CDR3, the DNA is TGCGCCAGCAGTCCCGGACAGAACTATGGCTACACCTTC.